One sample yielded the 14 T cell receptor beta chains listed below, sequenced in a study of blood T cells in healthy people across ages. A second about 7 to 11 cycle PCR used barcoded and J-beta primers. TCRdb itself ran the 5' RACE reads through MiXCR, one entry per CDR3 protein. The repertoire holds around 1.1 million distinct CDR3 sequences, with about two fifths as singletons. Source material: blood. The receptor set was obtained from a man between 18 and 35 years old in good health.

This chain's CDR3 is CSVARDSPYEQYF. In DNA, the CDR3 is TGCAGCGTGGCAAGGGACAGCCCCTACGAGCAGTACTTC. This chain joins TRBV29-1 and TRBJ2-7; 7 nucleotides align to TRBD1. Germline V gene data show CDR1 as SQVTM and CDR2 as ANQGSEA. This CDR3 region has 13 residues. The V segment lost 6 bases and the J segment 2 bases; nucleotides outside the gene matches: 7.

Comment on this clonotype: Its ends do not fully match the called genes, so a read error is possible. The gene calls are TRBV4-2 and TRBJ1-1; D is possibly TRBD1 (6 bases). Looked up from germline, CDR1 is LGHNA and CDR2 is YNFKEQ. This CDR3 has 11 residues. CDR3 residues: CVSTGRTEAFF. DNA of the CDR3: TGTGTCAGCACAGGGCGGACTGAAGCTTTCTTT.

As to this clonotype: The junction and the germline gene differ at one end; a read error may be behind it. The chain joins TRBV27 to TRBJ2-1; D gene unclear. This CDR3 has 11 residues. Germline V gives CDR1 MNHEY, CDR2 SMNVEV (reference sequence). DNA of the CDR3: TGTACCAGCAGTTTGGGGTATGAGCAGTTCTTC. Its translation: CTSSLGYEQFF.

This chain connects TRBV3-1 to TRBJ2-5; possibly TRBD1 for D (6 bases). The J call may be faulty, since TRBJ2-7 better matches the DNA end. The CDR3 is made up of 14 amino acids. Germline CDR1 LGHDT, CDR2 YNNKEL (reference sequence). The CDR3 DNA reads as TGTGCCAGCAGCCAAGCAGGGGTACCCTGCGAGCAGTACTTC. This codes for CASSQAGVPCEQYF.

The chain uses TRBV12-3 or TRBV12-4 and TRBJ1-5; D uncertain. The CDR3 contains 13 residues. V was trimmed by 7 bases and J by 1 base, leaving 8 bases between them. The CDR3 DNA reads as TGTGCCAGCACCCGAGGGAGCAATCAGCCCCAGCATTTT. It is translated as CASTRGSNQPQHF.

In this sample, this clonotype turned up a few times. The junction departs from the called germline gene at one end, perhaps through a read error. The V and J genes are TRBV20-1 and TRBJ2-1; 7 bases line up with TRBD2. Germline V gives CDR1 DFQATT, CDR2 SNEGSKA (reference sequence). This CDR3 has 16 residues. CDR3 in amino acids: CSARDYSAGSFNEQFF. The CDR3, as DNA: TGCAGTGCTAGGGATTATTCAGCGGGGTCCTTCAATGAGCAGTTCTTC.

The V call is TRBV28, the J call TRBJ1-1, with 10 bases that match TRBD1. CDR1 and CDR2 (germline): MDHEN, SYDVKM. J was trimmed by 1 base and V by 5 bases; bases with no gene match: 10. This CDR3 spans 17 amino acids. Here the CDR3 DNA reads TGTGCCAGCAGTCTGATCCCAGGACAGGGGGGGAACACTGAAGCTTTCTTT. Amino acids: CASSLIPGQGGNTEAFF.

The V and J genes are TRBV6-5 and TRBJ2-4; perhaps TRBD2 as D (7 bases). The CDR3 is made up of 15 amino acids. V was trimmed by 6 bases and J by 1 base, leaving 13 bases between them. The germline V gene encodes CDR1 MNHEY and CDR2 SVGAGI. For the CDR3, the DNA is TGTGCCAGCAGGGCCGGGGGGCCGGCCAAAAACATTCAGTACTTC. Protein: CASRAGGPAKNIQYF.

This clonotype showed up just a few times. V usage is TRBV7-2 and J usage is TRBJ1-1; D ambiguous. CDR3 length equals 15 residues. Looked up from germline, CDR1 is SGHTA and CDR2 is FQGNSA. Trimming pared 4 bases from V and 5 bases from J, leaving 17 bases between. CDR3 coding DNA: TGTGCCAGCAGCTCCGCTGGGCGACCCCCGACTGAAGCTTTCTTT. Protein: CASSSAGRPPTEAFF.

The gene calls are TRBV10-3 and TRBJ1-1, with TRBD1 identical over 12 bases. The length of the CDR3 is 14 residues. The junction had 4 bases not matched to a gene; V was cut back by 7 bases and J by 4 bases. Germline loops: CDR1 ENHRY, CDR2 SYGVKD. The CDR3 nucleotides read TGTGCCATCACTCGGGACAGGGGGCCCACTGAAGCTTTCTTT. This codes for CAITRDRGPTEAFF.

The chain carries TRBV11-2 and TRBJ1-4; no clear D. CDR3 length equals 17 residues. Germline V gene lookup returns CDR1 SGHAT and CDR2 FQNNGV. Trimming removed 1 base from V and 0 bases from J, with 12 bases in between. The CDR3 sequence is CASSLVGPPTTNEKLFF. CDR3 nucleotide sequence: TGTGCCAGCAGCTTAGTCGGGCCTCCTACAACTAATGAAAAACTGTTTTTT.

About this clonotype itself: One junction end disagrees with the germline gene, perhaps due to a read error. This chain uses TRBV20-1 with TRBJ2-1, with D possibly being TRBD1 (6 bases). Per the germline V gene, CDR1 is DFQATT and CDR2 is SNEGSKA (reference sequence). The CDR3 is 14 residues long. Written as DNA, the CDR3 is TGCAGGGCTAGAGGGACAACTTGGGGCGATGAGCAGTTCTTC. Amino acids: CRARGTTWGDEQFF.

The chain has TRBV3-1 and TRBJ2-7, with TRBD1 as a possible D gene (6 bases). Trimming took 1 base from V and 7 from J, leaving 14 bases between them. Germline CDR1 is LGHDT and CDR2 is YNNKEL (reference sequence). The CDR3 is made up of 14 amino acids. The CDR3 sequence: CASSQGIQGDEQYF. The DNA for the CDR3 is TGTGCCAGCAGCCAAGGGATACAGGGCGATGAGCAGTACTTC.

This chain joins TRBV6-5 and TRBJ1-1; 7 bases agree with TRBD1. The V segment lost 5 bases and the J segment 6 bases; nucleotides outside the gene matches: 3. The CDR3 spans 12 residues. Per germline, CDR1 MNHEY and CDR2 SVGAGI. The CDR3 is CASSDRVAEAFF. The CDR3 coding sequence is TGTGCCAGCAGTGACAGGGTGGCTGAAGCTTTCTTT.